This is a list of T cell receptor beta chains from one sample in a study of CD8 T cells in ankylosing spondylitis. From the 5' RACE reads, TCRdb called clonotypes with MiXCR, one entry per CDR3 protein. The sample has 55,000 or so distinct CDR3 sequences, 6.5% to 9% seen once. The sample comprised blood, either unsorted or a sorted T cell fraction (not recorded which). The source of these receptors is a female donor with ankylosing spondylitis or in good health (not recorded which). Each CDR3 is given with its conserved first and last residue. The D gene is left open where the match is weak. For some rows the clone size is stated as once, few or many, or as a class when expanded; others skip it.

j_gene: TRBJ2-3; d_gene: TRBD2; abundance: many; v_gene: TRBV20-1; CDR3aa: CSAFGTSGGINTDTQYF; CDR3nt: TGCAGTGCTTTCGGGACTAGCGGGGGGATCAACACAGATACGCAGTATTTT
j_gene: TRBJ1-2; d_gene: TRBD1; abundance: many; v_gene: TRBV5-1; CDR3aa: CASSLGQGNYGYTF; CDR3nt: TGCGCCAGCAGCTTGGGACAGGGGAACTATGGCTACACCTTC
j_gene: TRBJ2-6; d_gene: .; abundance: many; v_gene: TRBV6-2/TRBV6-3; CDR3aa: CASLPWADLFAANVLTF; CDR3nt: TGTGCCAGTCTTCCTTGGGCCGACCTTTTTGCGGCCAACGTCCTGACTTTC
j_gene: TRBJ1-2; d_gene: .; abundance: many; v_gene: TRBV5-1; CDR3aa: CASSLAGRALNYGYTF; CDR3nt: TGCGCCAGCAGCTTGGCGGGCCGGGCCCTTAACTATGGCTACACCTTC
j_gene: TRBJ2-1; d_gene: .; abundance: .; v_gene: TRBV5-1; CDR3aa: CASSMTDYAYNEQFF; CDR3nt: TGCGCCAGCAGTATGACAGACTACGCCTACAATGAGCAGTTCTTC
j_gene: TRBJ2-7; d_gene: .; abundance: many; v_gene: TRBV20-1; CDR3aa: CSASRGVTYEQYF; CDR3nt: TGCAGTGCTAGCAGAGGGGTAACCTACGAGCAGTACTTC
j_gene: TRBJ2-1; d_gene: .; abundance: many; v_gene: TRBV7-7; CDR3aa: CASSLEAGAYNEQFF; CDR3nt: TGTGCTAGCAGCTTAGAGGCGGGGGCGTACAATGAGCAGTTCTTC
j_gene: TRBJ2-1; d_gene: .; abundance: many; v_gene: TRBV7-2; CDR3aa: CASSLVAYNEQFF; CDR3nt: TGTGCCAGCAGCTTAGTCGCCTACAATGAGCAGTTCTTC
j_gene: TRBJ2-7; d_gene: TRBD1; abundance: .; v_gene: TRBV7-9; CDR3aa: CASSLPGQSYEQYF; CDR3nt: TGTGCCAGCAGCTTACCGGGACAGTCCTACGAGCAGTACTTC
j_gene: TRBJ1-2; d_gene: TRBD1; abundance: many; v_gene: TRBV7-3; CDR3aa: CASRETGMGIDGYTF; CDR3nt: TGTGCCAGCAGGGAGACAGGGATGGGGATAGATGGCTACACCTTC
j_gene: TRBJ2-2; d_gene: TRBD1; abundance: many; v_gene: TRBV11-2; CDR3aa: CASSPGTGNPGELFF; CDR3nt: TGTGCCAGCAGCCCCGGGACAGGGAATCCCGGGGAGCTGTTTTTT
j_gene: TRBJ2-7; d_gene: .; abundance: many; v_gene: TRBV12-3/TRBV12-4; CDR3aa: CASRRDYSYEQYF; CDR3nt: TGTGCCAGCAGAAGAGATTACTCCTACGAGCAGTACTTC
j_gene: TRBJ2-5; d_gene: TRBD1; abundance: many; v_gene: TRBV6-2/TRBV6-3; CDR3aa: CASSEGQALWTQYF; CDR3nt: TGTGCCAGCAGTGAGGGACAGGCACTTTGGACCCAGTACTTC
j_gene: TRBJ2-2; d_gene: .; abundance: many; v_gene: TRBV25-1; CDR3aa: CASSGFRELFF; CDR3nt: TGTGCCAGCAGTGGGTTTAGGGAGCTGTTTTTT
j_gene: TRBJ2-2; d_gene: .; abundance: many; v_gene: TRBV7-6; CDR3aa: CASSLAPGLANTGELFF; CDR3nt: TGTGCCAGCAGCTTAGCCCCGGGACTCGCGAACACCGGGGAGCTGTTTTTT
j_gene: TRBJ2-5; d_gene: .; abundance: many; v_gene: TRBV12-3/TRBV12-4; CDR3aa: CASSFAGETQYF; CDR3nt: TGTGCCAGCAGTTTTGCCGGAGAGACCCAGTACTTC
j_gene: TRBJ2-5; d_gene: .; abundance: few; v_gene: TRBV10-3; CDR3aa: CAISAGVQIQETQYF; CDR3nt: TGTGCCATCAGTGCGGGGGTCCAGATCCAAGAGACCCAGTACTTC
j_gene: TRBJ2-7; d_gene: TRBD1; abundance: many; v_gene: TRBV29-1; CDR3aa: CSVGQVSSYEQYF; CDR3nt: TGCAGCGTCGGACAGGTGTCGTCCTACGAGCAGTACTTC
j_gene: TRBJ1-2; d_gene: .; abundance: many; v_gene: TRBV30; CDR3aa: CAWSPVGNSLGYTF; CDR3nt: TGTGCCTGGAGTCCAGTCGGCAACTCCTTAGGCTACACCTTC
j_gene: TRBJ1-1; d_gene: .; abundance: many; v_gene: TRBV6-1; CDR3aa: CASTSDRLGAEAFF; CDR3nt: TGTGCCAGCACCTCAGACAGACTAGGGGCTGAAGCTTTCTTT
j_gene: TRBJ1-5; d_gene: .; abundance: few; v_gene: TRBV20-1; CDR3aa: CSAKRSVREDWSNQPQHF; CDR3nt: TGCAGTGCTAAGAGGTCGGTCAGGGAGGATTGGAGCAATCAGCCCCAGCATTTT
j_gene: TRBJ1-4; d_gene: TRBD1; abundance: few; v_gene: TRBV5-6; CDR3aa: CASSLGDRRNEKLFF; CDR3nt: TGTGCCAGCAGCTTGGGGGACAGGCGTAATGAAAAACTGTTTTTT
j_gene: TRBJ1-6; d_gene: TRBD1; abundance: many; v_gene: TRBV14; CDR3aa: CASSPAFNRGKGGFGPLHF; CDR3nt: TGTGCCAGCAGCCCCGCATTCAACAGGGGTAAAGGAGGGTTTGGGCCCCTCCACTTT
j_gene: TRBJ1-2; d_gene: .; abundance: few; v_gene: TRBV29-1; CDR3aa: CSVAGVYGYTF; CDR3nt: TGCAGCGTTGCAGGGGTATATGGCTACACCTTC
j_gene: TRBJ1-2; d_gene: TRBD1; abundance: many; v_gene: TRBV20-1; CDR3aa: CSARTQGSNYGYTF; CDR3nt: TGCAGTGCTAGGACACAGGGGTCCAACTATGGCTACACCTTC
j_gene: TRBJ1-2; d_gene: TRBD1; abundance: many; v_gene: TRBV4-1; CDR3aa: CASSQDDRDYGYTF; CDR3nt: TGCGCCAGCAGCCAAGACGACAGGGACTATGGCTACACCTTC
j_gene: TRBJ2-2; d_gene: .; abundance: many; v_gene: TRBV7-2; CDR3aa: CASSPRGAGNTGELFF; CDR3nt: TGTGCCAGCAGCCCACGGGGAGCGGGGAACACCGGGGAGCTGTTTTTT
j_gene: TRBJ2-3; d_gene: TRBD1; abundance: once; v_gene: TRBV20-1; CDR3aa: CSFWGGAGGLADTQYF; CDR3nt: TGCAGTTTCTGGGGCGGGGCAGGGGGCTTAGCGGATACGCAGTATTTT
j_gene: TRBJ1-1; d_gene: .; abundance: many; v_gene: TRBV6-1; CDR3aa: CASSERSGTEAFF; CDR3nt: TGTGCCAGCAGTGAAAGGTCCGGGACTGAAGCTTTCTTT
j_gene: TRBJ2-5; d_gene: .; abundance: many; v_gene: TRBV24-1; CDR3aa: CATSPGGRPETQYF; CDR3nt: TGTGCCACCAGTCCCGGGGGGCGGCCAGAGACCCAGTACTTC
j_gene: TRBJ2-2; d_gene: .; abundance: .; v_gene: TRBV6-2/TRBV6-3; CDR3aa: CASSYRTGSNTGELFF; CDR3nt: TGTGCCAGCAGTTACCGTACAGGATCGAACACCGGGGAGCTGTTTTTT
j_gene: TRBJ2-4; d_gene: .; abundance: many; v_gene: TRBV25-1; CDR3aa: CASSSSLGVEGLGNIQYF; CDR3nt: .
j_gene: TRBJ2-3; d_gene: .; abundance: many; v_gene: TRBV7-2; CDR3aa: CASSFRGTGGHTDTQYF; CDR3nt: TGTGCCAGCAGCTTCAGGGGAACTGGTGGTCACACAGATACGCAGTATTTT
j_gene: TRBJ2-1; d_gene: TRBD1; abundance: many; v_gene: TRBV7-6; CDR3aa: CASSLERDRGGNEQFF; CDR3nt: TGTGCCAGCAGCTTAGAACGGGACAGGGGCGGGAATGAGCAGTTCTTC
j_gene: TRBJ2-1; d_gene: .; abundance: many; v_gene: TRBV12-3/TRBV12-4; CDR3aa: CASSPGVGQGVSNEQFF; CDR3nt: TGTGCCAGCAGCCCCGGGGTAGGGCAGGGAGTCTCCAATGAGCAGTTCTTC
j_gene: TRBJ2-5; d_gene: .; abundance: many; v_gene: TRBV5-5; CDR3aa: CASSLNGAQYF; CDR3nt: TGTGCCAGCAGCTTGAACGGGGCCCAGTACTTC